The 6 T cell receptor beta chains below all came from one sample that was sequenced in a study of blood T cell repertoires in COVID-19. Produced via immunoSEQ multiplex PCR; TCRdb's table is partial and in-frame only. The table includes 300,000 to 400,000 clones, 86% detected once. The specimen was peripheral blood. The receptors here all came from an older woman with COVID-19, enrolled during active disease.

V gene TRBV6-4 combines with J gene TRBJ2-3; possibly TRBD2 for D (5 bases). This CDR3 region has 17 residues. Germline loops: CDR1 MRHNA, CDR2 SNTAGT. V dropped 5 bases and J dropped 1 base, with 19 bases sitting between them. CDR3 sequence reads: CASSQITGWVCTDTQYF. The CDR3 coding sequence is TGTGCCAGCAGTCAAATTACGGGGTGGGTATGCACAGATACGCAGTATTTT.

This clone was observed many times. The chain carries TRBV19 and TRBJ1-3; D remains unclear. The CDR3 runs 15 residues. With 6 bases removed from V and 2 bases from J, the gap between germline ends came to 14 bases. Germline V lookup: CDR1 LNHDA, CDR2 SQIVND (reference sequence). CDR3 protein: CASSLQSAAGNTIYF. DNA of the CDR3: TGTGCCAGTAGCCTCCAATCTGCAGCTGGAAACACCATATATTTT.

J is TRBJ1-3 and V is TRBV27, with 12 bases that match TRBD1. This CDR3 is built from 16 residues. The junction had 4 bases not matched to a gene; V was cut back by 5 bases and J by 2 bases. The V gene's germline CDR1 is MNHEY and CDR2 SMNVEV (reference sequence). The CDR3 loop is CASSPGTGGTGNTIYF. CDR3 sequence (DNA): TGTGCCAGCAGTCCAGGGACAGGGGGCACTGGAAACACCATATATTTT.

V and J are TRBV2 and TRBJ1-5, with a weak D call TRBD1 (6 bases). Germline loops: CDR1 SNHLY, CDR2 FYNNEI. The CDR3 spans 15 residues. The ends were cut back, 2 bases at V and 2 bases at J, with 10 bases in the middle. CDR3 residues: CASSELTGGNQPQHF. CDR3 coding DNA: TGTGCCAGCAGTGAACTGACAGGCGGCAATCAGCCCCAGCATTTT. The entire variable domain, with the rest obtained from reference TRBV2 and TRBJ1-5, is as follows: EPEVTQTPSHQVTQMGQEVILRCVPISNHLYFYWYRQILGQKVEFLVSFYNNEISEKSEIFDDQFSVERPDGSNFTLKIRSTKLEDSAMYFCASSELTGGNQPQHFGDGTRLSIL.

Note on this clone: The identical CDR3 is also encoded by other nucleotide sequences in the sample. The V call is TRBV6-5, the J call TRBJ1-4; TRBD1 might be the D (6 bases). This CDR3 region has 14 residues. Germline CDR1 reads MNHEY; CDR2 reads SVGAGI. Trimming removed 5 bases at V and 6 bases at J, with 13 bases between. CDR3 residues: CASSLGGADEKLFF. CDR3 nucleotides: TGTGCCAGCAGTCTCGGGGGGGCGGATGAAAAACTGTTTTTT.

V gene TRBV7-9 combines with J gene TRBJ2-2, with D possibly being TRBD2 (5 bases). The V end was cut by 5 bases, the J end by 3 bases, with 16 bases between. Germline values: CDR1 SEHNR, CDR2 FQNEAQ (reference sequence). There are 16 residues in the CDR3. The CDR3 nucleotides are TGTGCCAGCAGCCCCCTAGAGGGTTTAGACACCGGGGAGCTGTTTTTT. It is translated as CASSPLEGLDTGELFF.